This record covers a single T cell receptor (beta chain). Its specificity is unknown. The read ends 3 residues shy of where the CDR3 ends; the end is completed using the germline J gene. TCRdb keeps only in-frame clones here, not all; method: immunoSEQ multiplex PCR. This repertoire includes tens of thousands of clones. This sample is drawn from a study of T cells in women clearing cervical HPV infection. As for the study in general: Donors had HPV16-related CIN3 or worse; 2 had invasive cancer. Case blood was drawn when the lesion was first found; control blood after infection became undetectable.

Findings and limits, study-wide: T-cell numbers per sample were unknown and may explain richness differences. Controls had more TRBV6-7 (around 0.15%) than cases (about 0.11%).

V shed 2 bases, J shed 5 bases, and the junction held 12 bases outside the gene matches. Germline V CDR1 and CDR2: GTSNPN, SVGIG (reference sequence). This CDR3 is 15 amino acids long. The sequencing sample was made of blood buffy coat. This TCR derives from a woman aged 18-69 years with a cervical HPV16 infection that either progressed to CIN3+ or cleared (not recorded which). The gene calls are TRBV30 and TRBJ2-7; 7 bases agree with TRBD2. CDR3 DNA (partial): TGTGCCTGGAGTCCCCCGGAGTTTGCGGGAGACGAG. Translation: CAWSPPEFAGDE. The full CDR3 is CAWSPPEFAGDEQYF.